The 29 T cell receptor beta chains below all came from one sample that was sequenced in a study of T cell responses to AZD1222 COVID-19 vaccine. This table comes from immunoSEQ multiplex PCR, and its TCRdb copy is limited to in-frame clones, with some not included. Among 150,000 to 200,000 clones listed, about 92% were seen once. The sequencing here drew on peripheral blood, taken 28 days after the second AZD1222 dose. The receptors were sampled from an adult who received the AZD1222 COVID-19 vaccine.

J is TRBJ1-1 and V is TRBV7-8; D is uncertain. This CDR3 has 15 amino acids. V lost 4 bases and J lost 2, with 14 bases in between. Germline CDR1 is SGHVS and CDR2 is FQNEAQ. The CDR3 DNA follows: TGTGCCAGCAGCTCCCGACGGTATTCTAACACTGAAGCTTTCTTT. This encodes CASSSRRYSNTEAFF.

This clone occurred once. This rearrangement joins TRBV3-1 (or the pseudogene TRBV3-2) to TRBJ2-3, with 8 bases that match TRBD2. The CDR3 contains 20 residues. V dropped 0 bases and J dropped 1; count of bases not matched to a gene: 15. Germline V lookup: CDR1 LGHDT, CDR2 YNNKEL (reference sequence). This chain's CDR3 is CASSQDYGAGDGMGTDTQYF. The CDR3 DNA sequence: TGTGCCAGCAGCCAAGATTACGGAGCGGGGGATGGAATGGGCACAGATACGCAGTATTTT.

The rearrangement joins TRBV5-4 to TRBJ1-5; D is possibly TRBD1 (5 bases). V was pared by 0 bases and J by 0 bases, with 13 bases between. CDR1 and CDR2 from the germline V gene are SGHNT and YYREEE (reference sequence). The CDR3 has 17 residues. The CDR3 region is CASSLDGHVNSNQPQHF. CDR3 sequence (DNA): TGTGCCAGCAGCTTGGACGGACATGTTAATAGCAATCAGCCCCAGCATTTT.

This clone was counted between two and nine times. The CDR3 DNA is TGTGCCAGCAGCTCCTTCGGGACAGGGGTCTCTGGAAACACCATATATTTT. It yields the protein CASSSFGTGVSGNTIYF. V usage is TRBV7-8 and J usage is TRBJ1-3, with 10 bases aligning to TRBD1. V lost 4 bases and J lost 0; bases outside the gene matches: 6. From germline, CDR1 is SGHVS and CDR2 FQNEAQ. The length of the CDR3 is 17 residues.

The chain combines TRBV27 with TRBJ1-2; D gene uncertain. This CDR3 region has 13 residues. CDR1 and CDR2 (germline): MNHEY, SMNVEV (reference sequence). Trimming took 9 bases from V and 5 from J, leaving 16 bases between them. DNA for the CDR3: TGTGCCAGTTCGAGTCGGACCGATTATGGCTACACCTTC. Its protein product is CASSSRTDYGYTF.

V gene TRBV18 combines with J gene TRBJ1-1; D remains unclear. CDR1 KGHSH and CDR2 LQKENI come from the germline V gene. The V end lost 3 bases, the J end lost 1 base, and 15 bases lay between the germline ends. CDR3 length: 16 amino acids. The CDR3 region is CASSPFIEPQNTEAFF. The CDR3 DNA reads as TGTGCCAGCTCACCTTTCATTGAACCTCAGAACACTGAAGCTTTCTTT.

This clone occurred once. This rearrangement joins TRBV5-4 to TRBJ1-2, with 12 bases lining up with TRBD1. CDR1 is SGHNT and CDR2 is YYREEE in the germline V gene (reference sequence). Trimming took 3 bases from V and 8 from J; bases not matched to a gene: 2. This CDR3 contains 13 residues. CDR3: CASSWGTGGGYTF. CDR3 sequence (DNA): TGTGCCAGCAGCTGGGGGACAGGGGGCGGCTACACCTTC.

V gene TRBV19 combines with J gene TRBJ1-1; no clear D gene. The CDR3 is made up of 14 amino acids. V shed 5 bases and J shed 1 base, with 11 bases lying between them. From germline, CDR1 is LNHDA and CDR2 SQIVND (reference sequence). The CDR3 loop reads CASSPRTGNTEAFF. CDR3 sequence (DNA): TGTGCCAGTAGTCCCCGCACGGGGAACACTGAAGCTTTCTTT. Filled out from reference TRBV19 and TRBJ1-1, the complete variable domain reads DGGITQSPKYLFRKEGQNVTLSCEQNLNHDAMYWYRQDPGQGLRLIYYSQIVNDFQKGDIAEGYSVSREKKESFPLTVTSAQKNPTAFYLCASSPRTGNTEAFFGQGTRLTVV.

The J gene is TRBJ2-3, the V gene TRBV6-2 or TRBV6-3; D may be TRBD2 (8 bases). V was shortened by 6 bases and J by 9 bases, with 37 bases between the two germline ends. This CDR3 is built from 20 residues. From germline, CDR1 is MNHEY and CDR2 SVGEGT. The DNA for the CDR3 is TGTGCCAGCAGCCCTAGGAGGGGACAGATTTATAGCGGGGAGCTGGGGACGCAGTATTTT. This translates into CASSPRRGQIYSGELGTQYF.

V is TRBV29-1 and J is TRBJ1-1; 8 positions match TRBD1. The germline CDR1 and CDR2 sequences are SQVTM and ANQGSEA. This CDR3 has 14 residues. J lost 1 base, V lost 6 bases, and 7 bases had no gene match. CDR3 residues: CSVETGQGNTEAFF. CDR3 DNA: TGCAGCGTCGAGACCGGACAGGGGAACACTGAAGCTTTCTTT.

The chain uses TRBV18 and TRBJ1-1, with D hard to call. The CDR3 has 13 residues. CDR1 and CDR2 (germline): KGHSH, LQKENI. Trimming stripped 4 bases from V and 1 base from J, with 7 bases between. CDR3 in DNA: TGTGCCAGCTCACAGCAGAAGAACACTGAAGCTTTCTTT. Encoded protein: CASSQQKNTEAFF.

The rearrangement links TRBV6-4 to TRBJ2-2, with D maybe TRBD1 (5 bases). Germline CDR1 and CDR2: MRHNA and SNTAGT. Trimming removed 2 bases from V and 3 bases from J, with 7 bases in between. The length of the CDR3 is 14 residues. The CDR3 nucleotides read TGTGCCAGCAGTGACAGGGGCGACACCGGGGAGCTGTTTTTT. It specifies CASSDRGDTGELFF.

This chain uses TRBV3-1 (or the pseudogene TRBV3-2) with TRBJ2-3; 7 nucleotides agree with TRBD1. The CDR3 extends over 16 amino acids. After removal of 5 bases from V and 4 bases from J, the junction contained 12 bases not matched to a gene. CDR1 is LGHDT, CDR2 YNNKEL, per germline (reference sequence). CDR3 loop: CASSGRAGGWADTQYF. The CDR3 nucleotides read TGTGCCAGCAGCGGACGCGCAGGGGGATGGGCAGATACGCAGTATTTT.

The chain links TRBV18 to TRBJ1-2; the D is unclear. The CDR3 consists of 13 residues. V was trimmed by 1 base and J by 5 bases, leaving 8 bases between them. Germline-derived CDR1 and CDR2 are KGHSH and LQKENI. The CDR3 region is CASSPRGQYGYTF. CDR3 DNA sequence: TGTGCCAGCTCACCACGAGGGCAATATGGCTACACCTTC.

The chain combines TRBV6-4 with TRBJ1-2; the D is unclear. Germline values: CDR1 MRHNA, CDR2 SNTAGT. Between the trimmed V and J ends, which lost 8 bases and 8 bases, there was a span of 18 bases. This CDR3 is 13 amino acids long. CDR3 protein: CASPLREEEGYTF. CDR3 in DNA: TGTGCCAGCCCCCTGCGGGAAGAGGAAGGCTACACCTTC.

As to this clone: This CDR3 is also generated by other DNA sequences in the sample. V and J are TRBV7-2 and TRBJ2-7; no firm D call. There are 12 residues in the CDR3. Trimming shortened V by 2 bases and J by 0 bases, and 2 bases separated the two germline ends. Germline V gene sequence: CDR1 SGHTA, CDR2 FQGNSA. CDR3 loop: CASSLTSYEQYF. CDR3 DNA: TGTGCCAGCAGCTTAACCTCCTACGAGCAGTACTTC.

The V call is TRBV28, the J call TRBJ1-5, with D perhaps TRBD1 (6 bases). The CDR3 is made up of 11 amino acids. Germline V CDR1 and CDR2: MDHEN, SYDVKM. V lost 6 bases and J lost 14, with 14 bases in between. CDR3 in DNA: TGTGCCAGCAGAGCAGGGGCAGTGGAGCATTTT. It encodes CASRAGAVEHF.

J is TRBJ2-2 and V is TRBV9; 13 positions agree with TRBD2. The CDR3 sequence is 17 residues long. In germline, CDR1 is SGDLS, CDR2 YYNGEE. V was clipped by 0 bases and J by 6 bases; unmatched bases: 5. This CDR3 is CASSVGGTSGISGELFF. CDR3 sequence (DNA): TGTGCCAGCAGCGTAGGCGGGACTAGCGGGATTTCCGGGGAGCTGTTTTTT. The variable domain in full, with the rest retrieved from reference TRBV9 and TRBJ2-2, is DSGVTQTPKHLITATGQRVTLRCSPRSGDLSVYWYQQSLDQGLQFLIQYYNGEERAKGNILERFSAQQFPDLHSELNLSSLELGDSALYFCASSVGGTSGISGELFFGEGSRLTVL.

The CDR3 DNA reads TGTGCCAGTAGAGGTCGAATCGCGGGACTAAGGAACACTGAAGCTTTCTTT. Its protein product is CASRGRIAGLRNTEAFF. The V gene is TRBV19, the J gene TRBJ1-1; D might be TRBD1 (5 bases). V lost 6 bases and J lost 1, with 21 bases in between. The length of the CDR3 is 17 residues. The V gene's germline CDR1 is LNHDA and CDR2 SQIVND (reference sequence). Drawing the rest from reference TRBV19 and TRBJ1-1, the complete variable domain is DGGITQSPKYLFRKEGQNVTLSCEQNLNHDAMYWYRQDPGQGLRLIYYSQIVNDFQKGDIAEGYSVSREKKESFPLTVTSAQKNPTAFYLCASRGRIAGLRNTEAFFGQGTRLTVV.

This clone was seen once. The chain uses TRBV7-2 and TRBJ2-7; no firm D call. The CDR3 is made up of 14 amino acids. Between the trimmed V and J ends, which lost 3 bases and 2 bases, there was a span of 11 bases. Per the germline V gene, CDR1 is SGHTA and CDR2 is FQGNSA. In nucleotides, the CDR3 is TGTGCCAGCAGCTTCGATGTCGGCCCCTACGAGCAGTACTTC. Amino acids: CASSFDVGPYEQYF.

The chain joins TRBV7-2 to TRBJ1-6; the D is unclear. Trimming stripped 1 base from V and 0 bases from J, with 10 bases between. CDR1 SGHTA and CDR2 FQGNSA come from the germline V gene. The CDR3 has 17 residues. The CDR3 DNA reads TGTGCCAGCAGCTTAGAGAGTTTGGGCTCCTATAATTCACCCCTCCACTTT. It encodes CASSLESLGSYNSPLHF.

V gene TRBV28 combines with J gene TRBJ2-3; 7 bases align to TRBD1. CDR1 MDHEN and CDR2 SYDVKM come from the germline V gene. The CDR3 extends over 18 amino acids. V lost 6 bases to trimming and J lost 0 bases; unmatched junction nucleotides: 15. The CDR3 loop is CASSPPDWTGQSTDTQYF. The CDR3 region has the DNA TGTGCCAGCAGCCCCCCCGATTGGACAGGCCAAAGCACAGATACGCAGTATTTT.

The DNA for the CDR3 is TGTGCCAGTAGGGGACAGGGGAACTATGGCTACACCTTC. Encoded protein: CASRGQGNYGYTF. The chain carries TRBV19 and TRBJ1-2, with 10 bases fitting TRBD1. Germline V CDR1 and CDR2: LNHDA, SQIVND (reference sequence). The CDR3 sequence is 13 residues long. V gave up 6 bases and J gave up 2 bases; unmatched junction bases: 0.

The CDR3 here is CASSPLEKGYTEAFF. The DNA for the CDR3 is TGTGCCAGCTCACCCTTAGAAAAAGGGTACACTGAAGCTTTCTTT. The V call is TRBV18, the J call TRBJ1-1; D is unresolved. Trimming took 3 bases from V and 3 from J, leaving 14 bases between them. In germline, CDR1 is KGHSH, CDR2 LQKENI. The CDR3 runs to 15 residues.

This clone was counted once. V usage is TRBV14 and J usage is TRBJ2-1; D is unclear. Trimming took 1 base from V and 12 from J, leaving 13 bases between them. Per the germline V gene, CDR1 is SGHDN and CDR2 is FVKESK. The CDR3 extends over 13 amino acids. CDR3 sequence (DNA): TGTGCCAGCAGCCAAGTCGATCCCGGCGTGCAGTTCTTC. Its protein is CASSQVDPGVQFF. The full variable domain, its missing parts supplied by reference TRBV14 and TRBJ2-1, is EAGVTQFPSHSVIEKGQTVTLRCDPISGHDNLYWYRRVMGKEIKFLLHFVKESKQDESGMPNNRFLAERTGGTYSTLKVQPAELEDSGVYFCASSQVDPGVQFFGPGTRLTVL.

Here the CDR3 DNA reads TGTGCCAGCAGCTCCCCACACAGGGGGCAGGACTATGGCTACACCTTC. The encoded protein is CASSSPHRGQDYGYTF. The rearrangement links TRBV5-4 to TRBJ1-2; 9 bases are shared with TRBD1. J was trimmed by 3 bases and V by 3 bases; bases with no gene match: 9. The CDR3 is made up of 16 amino acids. Per the germline V gene, CDR1 is SGHNT and CDR2 is YYREEE (reference sequence).

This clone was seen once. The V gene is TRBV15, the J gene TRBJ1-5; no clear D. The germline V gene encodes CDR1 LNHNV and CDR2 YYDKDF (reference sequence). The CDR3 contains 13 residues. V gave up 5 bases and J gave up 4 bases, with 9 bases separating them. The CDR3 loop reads CATSPDPNQPQHF. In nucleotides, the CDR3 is TGTGCCACCAGCCCCGACCCTAATCAGCCCCAGCATTTT.

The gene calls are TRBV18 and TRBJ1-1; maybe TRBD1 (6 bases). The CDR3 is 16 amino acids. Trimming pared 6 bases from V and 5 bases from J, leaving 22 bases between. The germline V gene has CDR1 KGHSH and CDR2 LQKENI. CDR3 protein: CASSPNPGARKTEAFF. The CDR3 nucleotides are TGTGCCAGCTCCCCTAATCCGGGGGCGAGGAAGACTGAAGCTTTCTTT.

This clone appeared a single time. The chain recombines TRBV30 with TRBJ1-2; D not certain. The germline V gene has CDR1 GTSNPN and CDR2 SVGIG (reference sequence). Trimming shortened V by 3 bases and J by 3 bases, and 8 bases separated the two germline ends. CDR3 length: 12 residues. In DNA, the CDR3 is TGTGCCTGGAGCCATTCCGACTATGGCTACACCTTC. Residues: CAWSHSDYGYTF.